The sequence of this T cell receptor beta chain was determined in a study of PD-L1 blockade in urothelial cancer. The diagnosis in patients was locally advanced or metastatic urothelial carcinoma. Each individual provided 1 to 8 samples (taken pretreatment and on-treatment). TCRdb's table, derived via immunoSEQ multiplex PCR, lists solely in-frame clones and lacks some. In the table there are some 67,000 clones, 85% to 90% of which are singletons. The CDR3 is 14 residues long. From germline, CDR1 is SGHRS and CDR2 YFSETQ. V lost 0 bases to trimming and J lost 2 bases, with 8 bases between them. This chain uses TRBV5-1 with TRBJ2-5; D is perhaps TRBD2 (5 bases). The specimen comprised PBMCs, sampled around atezolizumab (anti-PD-L1) treatment. The receptor comes from a man aged 55 to 70 with urothelial cancer. The CDR3 reads CASSLVGVQETQYF. The CDR3 coding sequence is TGCGCCAGCAGCTTGGTCGGGGTACAAGAGACCCAGTACTTC.